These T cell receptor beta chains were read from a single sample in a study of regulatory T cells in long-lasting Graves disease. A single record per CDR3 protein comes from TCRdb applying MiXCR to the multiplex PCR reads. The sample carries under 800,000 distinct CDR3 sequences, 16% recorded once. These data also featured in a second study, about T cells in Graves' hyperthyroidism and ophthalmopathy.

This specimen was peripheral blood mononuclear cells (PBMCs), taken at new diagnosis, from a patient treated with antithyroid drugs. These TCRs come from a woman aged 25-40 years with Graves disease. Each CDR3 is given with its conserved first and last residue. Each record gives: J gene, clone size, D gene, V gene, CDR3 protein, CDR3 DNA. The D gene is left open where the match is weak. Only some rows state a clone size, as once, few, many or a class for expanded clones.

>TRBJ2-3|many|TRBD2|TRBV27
CASSLLAGGVADTQYF
TGTGCCAGCAGTTTGCTAGCGGGAGGAGTGGCAGATACGCAGTATTTT
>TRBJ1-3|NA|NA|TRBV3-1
CASSQQIGNTIYF
TGTGCCAGCAGCCAACAGATAGGAAACACCATATATTTT
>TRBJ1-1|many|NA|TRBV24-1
CATLSRDASEAFF
TGTGCCACACTAAGTAGAGACGCGTCTGAAGCTTTCTTT
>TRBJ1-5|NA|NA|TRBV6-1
CASSREAQHF
TGTGCCAGCTCGAGGGAGGCCCAGCATTTT
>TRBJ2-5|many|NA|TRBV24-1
CATSDFHSRGETQYF
TGTGCCACCAGTGATTTCCACTCGAGGGGCGAGACCCAGTACTTC
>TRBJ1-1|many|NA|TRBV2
CASSEGVWGSNTEAFF
TGTGCCAGCAGTGAAGGTGTCTGGGGATCGAACACTGAAGCTTTCTTT
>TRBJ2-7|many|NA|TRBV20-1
CSARNWLAGTYEQYF
TGCAGTGCTAGGAATTGGTTAGCCGGAACGTACGAGCAGTACTTC
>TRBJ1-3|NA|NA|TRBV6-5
CASSSLSVSGNTIYF
TGTGCCAGCAGTTCCTTGTCTGTCTCTGGAAACACCATATATTTT
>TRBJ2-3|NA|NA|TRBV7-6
CASSFNPGTTDTQYF
TGTGCCAGCAGCTTCAACCCCGGGACCACAGATACGCAGTATTTT
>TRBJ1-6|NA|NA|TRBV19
CASTRGVYSPLHF
TGTGCCAGTACCCGTGGCGTCTATTCACCCCTCCACTTT